The present T cell receptor beta chain was sequenced within a study of CXCR3-negative and CXCR3-positive naive CD8 T cells. Background on the study: Sequencing yielded around 150 million TRB reads, roughly 1.5 +/- 0.3 million per library.

Germline V gene data show CDR1 as LGHNA and CDR2 as YNFKEQ. This CDR3 comprises 15 residues. CD45RO-CCR7+CD27+CD95- characterized naive CD8+ T cells. Overall study findings and caveats: Relative to CXCR3-negative naive cells, CXCR3-positive naive cells had more hydrophobic TRB CDR3s. Cryopreserved PBMCs had partly decreased CXCR3 expression; fresh PBMCs were used in most assays. Both of the naive subsets showed about the same high diversity, but memory CD8+ cells had much less.

Researchers prepared the TRB cDNA libraries using 5' RACE with UMI labels. TCRdb processed the 5' RACE reads again and assigns one entry to each CDR3 protein, with no DNA. This listing includes 100,000 to 150,000 distinct CDR3 sequences. For this clonotype: Its matching antigen is unknown.

The chain uses TRBV4-2 and TRBJ2-7; lacking DNA, the TRBD1 call made by TCRdb goes unchecked. What was sequenced was naive CXCR3+ CD8+ T cells from blood. Subset: CD45RO-CCR7+CD27+CD95- naive CD8+ T cells expressing CXCR3 (TNR3+). This clonotype was sampled from a human donor in good health. Some clones in this sample may be carry-over from other donors' samples. The CDR3 protein is CASSQVTGGNYEQYF.